The text below deals with one T cell receptor beta chain. In the source study's methods: Nucleated cell counts were estimated from reference gene primer amplification. Sequenced by immunoSEQ multiplex PCR; TCRdb stores in-frame clones only, minus some. V and J calls and clone size are as listed in that table; D and trimming were resolved from the DNA. In the table there are 140,000 or so clones, roughly 82% of which are singletons. The data stem from a study of blood T cell repertoires in COVID-19. The overall study: Whether acute or convalescent, the COVID-19 samples came from the United States, Italy and Spain. The analysed material was cDNA or gDNA that came from T cells, B-cell-depleted T cells, or PBMCs.

The specimen was peripheral blood. The clonotype was recovered from a human donor in a cohort sampled during active COVID-19.

The CDR3 coding sequence is TGTGCCAGCCGGGGGGGTGGAAACACCATATATTTT. Translating it yields CASRGGGNTIYF. The rearrangement uses TRBV9 and TRBJ1-3, with D possibly being TRBD1 (5 bases). Trimming removed 7 bases at V and 3 bases at J, with 8 bases between. The CDR3 has 12 residues. The germline V gene encodes CDR1 SGDLS and CDR2 YYNGEE.